This T cell receptor beta chain emerged from a study of graft-versus-host responses after intestinal transplantation. Comment on this clone: Its antigen is as yet unknown.

Libraries were prepared by immunoSEQ multiplex PCR; TCRdb keeps only in-frame clonotypes and omits some of them. The repertoire has fewer than 120,000 clones, just under 95% of them found once; the top ten carry 0.4% to 0.65%. The CDR3 covers 18 residues. Germline CDR1 and CDR2: SGHNT and YYREEE (reference sequence). V shed 0 bases and J 7 bases; nucleotides not matched to a gene: 9. The sequence was obtained from a human donor who received an intestinal transplant. V gene TRBV5-4 combines with J gene TRBJ2-1, with TRBD2 matching 14 bases. The sample here was unstimulated CD8+ T cells sorted from spleen or lymph node cells, taken before intestinal transplant. The CDR3 sequence: CASSLDPAGLAGANEQFF. CDR3 coding DNA: TGTGCCAGCAGCTTGGACCCTGCGGGACTAGCGGGAGCGAATGAGCAGTTCTTC. The complete variable domain, with remaining parts taken from reference TRBV5-4 and TRBJ2-1, reads ETGVTQSPTHLIKTRGQQVTLRCSSQSGHNTVSWYQQALGQGPQFIFQYYREEENGRGNFPPRFSGLQFPNYSSELNVNALELDDSALYLCASSLDPAGLAGANEQFFGPGTRLTVL.